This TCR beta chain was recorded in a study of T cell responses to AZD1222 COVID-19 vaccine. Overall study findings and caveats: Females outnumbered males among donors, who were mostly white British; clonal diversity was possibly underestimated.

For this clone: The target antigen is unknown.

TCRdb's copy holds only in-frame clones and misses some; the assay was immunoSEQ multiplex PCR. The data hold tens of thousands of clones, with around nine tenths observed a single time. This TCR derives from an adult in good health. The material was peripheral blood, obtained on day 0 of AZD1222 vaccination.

DNA of the CDR3: TGTGCCAGCTCACCACTGCCAAGGGACACTGAAGCTTTCTTT. It yields the protein CASSPLPRDTEAFF. V usage is TRBV18 and J usage is TRBJ1-1; no definite D call. The CDR3 runs to 14 residues. V dropped 1 base and J dropped 3 bases, with 9 bases sitting between them. CDR1 and CDR2 from the germline V gene are KGHSH and LQKENI.